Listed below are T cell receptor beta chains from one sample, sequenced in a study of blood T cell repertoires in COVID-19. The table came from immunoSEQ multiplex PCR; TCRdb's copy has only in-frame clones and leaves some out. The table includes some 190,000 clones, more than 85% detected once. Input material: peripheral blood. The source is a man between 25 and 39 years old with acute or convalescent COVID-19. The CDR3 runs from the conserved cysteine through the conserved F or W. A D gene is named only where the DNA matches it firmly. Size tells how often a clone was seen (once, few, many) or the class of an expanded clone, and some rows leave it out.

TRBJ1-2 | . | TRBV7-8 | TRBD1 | CASSSLDRGTYGYAF | TGTGCCAGCAGCTCCCTTGACAGGGGCACCTATGGCTACGCCTTC
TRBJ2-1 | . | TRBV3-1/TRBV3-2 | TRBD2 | CASSLLAGDRNEQFF | TGTGCCAGCAGCCTCCTAGCGGGAGATAGGAATGAGCAGTTCTTC
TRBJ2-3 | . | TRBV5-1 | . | CASSLDSPTDTQYF | TGCGCCAGCAGCTTGGATAGCCCTACAGATACGCAGTATTTT
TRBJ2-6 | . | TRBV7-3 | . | CASSDGWAGSGANVLTF | TGTGCCAGCAGCGACGGATGGGCCGGCTCTGGGGCCAACGTCCTGACTTTC
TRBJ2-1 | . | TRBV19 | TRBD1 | CASSRGQANSEQFF | TGTGCCAGTAGTAGGGGACAGGCTAATAGTGAGCAGTTCTTC
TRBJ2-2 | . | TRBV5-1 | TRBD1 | CASTQGAPNTGELFF | TGCGCCAGCACTCAGGGGGCCCCGAACACCGGGGAGCTGTTTTTT
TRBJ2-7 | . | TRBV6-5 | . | CASGAGFYEQYF | TGTGCCAGCGGAGCCGGGTTCTACGAGCAGTACTTC
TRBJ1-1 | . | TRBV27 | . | CASSLRARGGVTEAFF | TGTGCCAGCAGTTTAAGGGCTAGGGGAGGGGTCACTGAAGCTTTCTTT
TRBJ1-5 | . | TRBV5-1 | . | CASSLGASGVNQPQHF | TGCGCCAGCAGCTTGGGAGCGTCGGGGGTGAATCAGCCCCAGCATTTT
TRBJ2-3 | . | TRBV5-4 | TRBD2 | CASSLAVSGGADTQYF | TGTGCCAGCAGCTTGGCCGTTAGCGGGGGGGCGGATACGCAGTATTTT
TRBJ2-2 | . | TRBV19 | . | CASTITGELFF | TGTGCCAGTACCATCACCGGGGAGCTGTTTTTT
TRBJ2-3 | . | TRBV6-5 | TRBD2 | CASRFIAGGVGEQYF | TGTGCCAGCAGATTCATAGCGGGGGGGGTCGGTGAGCAGTATTTT
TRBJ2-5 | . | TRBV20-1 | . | CSASRLQETQYF | TGCAGTGCTAGTAGACTGCAAGAGACCCAGTACTTC
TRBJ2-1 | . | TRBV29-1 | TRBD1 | CSVGQGRVEQFF | TGCAGCGTCGGACAGGGTAGGGTTGAGCAGTTCTTC
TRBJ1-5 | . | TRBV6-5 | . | CASSLAGSNQPQHF | TGTGCCAGCAGTTTGGCTGGTAGCAATCAGCCCCAGCATTTT
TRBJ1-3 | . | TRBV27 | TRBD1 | CASSGGTDGNTIYF | TGTGCCAGCAGTGGAGGGACAGATGGAAACACCATATATTTT
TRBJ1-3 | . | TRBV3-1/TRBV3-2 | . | CARTPSNSQGNTIYF | TGTGCCAGAACACCATCTAACAGCCAAGGAAACACCATATATTTT
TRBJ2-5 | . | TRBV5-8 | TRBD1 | CASSFGQGMETQYF | TGTGCCAGCAGCTTCGGACAGGGGATGGAGACCCAGTACTTC
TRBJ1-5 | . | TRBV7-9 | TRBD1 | CASSGRGQGDHSNQPQHF | TGTGCCAGCAGCGGCCGGGGACAGGGGGATCATAGCAATCAGCCCCAGCATTTT
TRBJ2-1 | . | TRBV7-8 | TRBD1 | CASSRRYRGVNEQFF | TGTGCCAGCAGCCGTCGTTACAGGGGAGTCAATGAGCAGTTCTTC
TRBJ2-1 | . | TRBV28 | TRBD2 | CASRPRTSGRANEQFF | TGTGCCAGCAGACCCAGGACTAGCGGGCGGGCCAATGAGCAGTTCTTC
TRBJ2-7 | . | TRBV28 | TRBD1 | CASSQPGTGFHEQYF | TGTGCCAGCAGTCAACCCGGGACAGGGTTCCACGAGCAGTACTTC
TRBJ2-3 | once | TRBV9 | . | CASSGGTPGDTQYF | TGTGCCAGCAGCGGAGGGACTCCCGGAGATACGCAGTATTTT
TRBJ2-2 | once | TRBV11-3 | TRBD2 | CASSLGLAGTGELFF | TGTGCCAGCAGCCTGGGACTAGCGGGAACCGGGGAGCTGTTTTTT
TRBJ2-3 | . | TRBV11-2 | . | CASSLGSPAAAQYF | TGTGCCAGCAGCTTAGGATCCCCTGCGGCGGCGCAGTATTTT
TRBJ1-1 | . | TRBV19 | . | CASSPGKWGPNTEAFF | TGTGCCAGTAGTCCCGGAAAGTGGGGCCCGAACACTGAAGCTTTCTTT
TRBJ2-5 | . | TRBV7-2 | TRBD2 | CASSPQAGTSRETQYF | TGTGCCAGCAGCCCGCAAGCCGGGACTAGTAGAGAGACCCAGTACTTC
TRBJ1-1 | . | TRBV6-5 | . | CASSYEGGGTEAFF | TGTGCCAGCAGTTACGAGGGGGGGGGCACTGAAGCTTTCTTT
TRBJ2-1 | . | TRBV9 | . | CASSASPAGNYNEQFF | TGTGCCAGCAGCGCCTCCCCGGCGGGGAATTACAATGAGCAGTTCTTC
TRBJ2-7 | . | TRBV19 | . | CASSSRTAGGYEQYF | TGTGCCAGTAGTTCCAGGACAGCTGGGGGTTACGAGCAGTACTTC
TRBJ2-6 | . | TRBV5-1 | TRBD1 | CASSQIVNRGWPSGANVLTF | TGCGCCAGCAGCCAAATAGTAAACAGGGGGTGGCCCTCTGGGGCCAACGTCCTGACTTTC
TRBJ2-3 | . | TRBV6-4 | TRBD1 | CASGKTGGTTRSNTDTQYF | TGTGCCAGCGGAAAGACAGGGGGTACGACTAGAAGTAACACAGATACGCAGTATTTT
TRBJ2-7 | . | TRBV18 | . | CASSPVERYHEQYF | TGTGCCAGCTCACCAGTTGAGAGGTACCACGAGCAGTACTTC
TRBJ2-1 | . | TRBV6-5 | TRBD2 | CASRASGSLNEQFF | TGTGCCAGCAGGGCTAGCGGGAGTCTGAATGAGCAGTTCTTC
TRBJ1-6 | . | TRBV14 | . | CASSAQKISPLHF | TGTGCCAGCAGCGCCCAGAAAATTTCACCCCTCCACTTT
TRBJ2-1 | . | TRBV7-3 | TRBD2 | CASSLTPVKRGVGYNEQFF | TGTGCCAGCAGCTTAACGCCCGTGAAGCGGGGGGTCGGATACAATGAGCAGTTCTTC
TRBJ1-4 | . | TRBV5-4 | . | CASSLRGGANEKLFF | TGTGCCAGCAGCTTGAGAGGTGGTGCTAATGAAAAACTGTTTTTT
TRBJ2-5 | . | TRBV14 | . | CASSSTYPRGGRETQYF | TGTGCCAGCAGTTCCACGTACCCTCGGGGAGGTCGAGAGACCCAGTACTTC
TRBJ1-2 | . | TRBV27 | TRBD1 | CASSFRDRGFSGYTF | TGTGCCAGCAGTTTCAGGGACAGGGGGTTCTCTGGCTACACCTTC
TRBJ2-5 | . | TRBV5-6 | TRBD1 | CASSDRGPETQYF | TGTGCCAGCAGCGACAGGGGGCCAGAGACCCAGTACTTC
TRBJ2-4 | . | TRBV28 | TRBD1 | CASSLLSGGKNIQYF | TGTGCCAGCAGTTTATTGTCAGGGGGAAAAAACATTCAGTACTTC
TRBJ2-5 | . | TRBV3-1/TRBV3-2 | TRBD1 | CASSPRDRGRRETQYF | TGTGCCAGCAGCCCCCGGGACAGGGGACGACGCGAGACCCAGTACTTC
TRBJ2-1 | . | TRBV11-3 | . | CASSLGPGASEQFF | TGTGCCAGCAGCTTAGGTCCAGGGGCCAGTGAGCAGTTCTTC
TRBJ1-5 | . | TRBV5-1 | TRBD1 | CASSLSPDRVGQPQHF | TGCGCCAGCAGCTTGTCGCCTGACAGGGTGGGTCAGCCCCAGCATTTT
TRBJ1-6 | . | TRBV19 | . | CASTGQLNSPLHF | TGTGCCAGTACCGGACAACTTAATTCACCCCTCCACTTT
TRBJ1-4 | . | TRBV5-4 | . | CASSLSTANNEKLFF | TGTGCCAGCAGCTTGTCGACAGCCAATAATGAAAAACTGTTTTTT
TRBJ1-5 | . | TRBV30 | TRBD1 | CAWTPRGQGGNQPQHF | TGTGCCTGGACACCGCGGGGACAGGGAGGCAATCAGCCCCAGCATTTT
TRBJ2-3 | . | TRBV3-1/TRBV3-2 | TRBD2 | CASSPYSSGRVDTQYF | TGTGCCAGCAGCCCCTACAGTAGCGGGAGGGTGGATACGCAGTATTTT
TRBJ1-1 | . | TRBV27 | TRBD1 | CASTPLRTGGPMNTEAFF | TGTGCCAGCACCCCGCTCCGGACAGGGGGCCCTATGAACACTGAAGCTTTCTTT
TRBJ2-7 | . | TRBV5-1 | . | CASSSPGGGRYEQYF | TGCGCCAGCAGCTCCCCCGGCGGGGGCAGGTACGAGCAGTACTTC
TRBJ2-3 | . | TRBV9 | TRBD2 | CASSALGLAGATDTQYF | TGTGCCAGCAGCGCACTGGGACTAGCGGGAGCTACAGATACGCAGTATTTT
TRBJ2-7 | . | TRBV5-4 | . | CASSSYQGNYEQYF | TGTGCCAGCAGTTCCTACCAGGGTAACTACGAGCAGTACTTC
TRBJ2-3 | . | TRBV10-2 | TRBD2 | CASSPTSRTDTQYF | TGCGCCAGCAGTCCGACTAGCCGAACAGATACGCAGTATTTT
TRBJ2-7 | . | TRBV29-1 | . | CSVENRTYEQYF | TGCAGCGTTGAAAACAGAACGTACGAGCAGTACTTC
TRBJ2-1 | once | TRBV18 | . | CASSPPSINEQFF | TGTGCCAGCTCACCACCGTCCATCAATGAGCAGTTCTTC
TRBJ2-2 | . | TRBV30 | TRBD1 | CARKGGLHTGELFF | TGTGCCCGTAAAGGGGGCTTACACACCGGGGAGCTGTTTTTT
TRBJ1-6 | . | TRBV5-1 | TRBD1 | CASRSDRGNSPLHF | TGCGCCAGCAGGTCTGACAGGGGTAATTCACCCCTCCACTTT
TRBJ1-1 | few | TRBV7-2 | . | CASSLVRRGTEAFF | TGTGCCAGCAGCTTAGTTAGGCGGGGCACTGAAGCTTTCTTT
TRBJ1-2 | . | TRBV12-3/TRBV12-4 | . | CASSYQGYGYTF | TGTGCCAGCAGTTACCAGGGCTATGGCTACACCTTC
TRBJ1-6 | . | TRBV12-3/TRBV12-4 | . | CASSFYQNSPLHF | TGTGCCAGCAGCTTTTACCAGAATTCACCCCTCCACTTT